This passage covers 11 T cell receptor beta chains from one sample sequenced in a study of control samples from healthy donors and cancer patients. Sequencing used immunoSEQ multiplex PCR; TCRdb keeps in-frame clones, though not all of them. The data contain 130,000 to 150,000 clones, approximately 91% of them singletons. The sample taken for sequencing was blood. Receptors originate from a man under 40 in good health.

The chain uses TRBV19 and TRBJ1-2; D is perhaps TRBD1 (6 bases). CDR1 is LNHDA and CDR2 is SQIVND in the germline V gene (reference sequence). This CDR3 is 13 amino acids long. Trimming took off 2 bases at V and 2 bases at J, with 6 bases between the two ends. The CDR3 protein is CASSITGNYGYTF. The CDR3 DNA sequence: TGTGCCAGTAGTATAACAGGGAACTATGGCTACACCTTC.

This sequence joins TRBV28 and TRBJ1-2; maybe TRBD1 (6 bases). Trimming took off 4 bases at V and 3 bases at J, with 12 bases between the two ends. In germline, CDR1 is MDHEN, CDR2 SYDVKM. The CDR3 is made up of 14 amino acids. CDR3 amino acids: CASSSETGDYGYTF. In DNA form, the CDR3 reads TGTGCCAGCAGTTCAGAGACAGGAGACTATGGCTACACCTTC.

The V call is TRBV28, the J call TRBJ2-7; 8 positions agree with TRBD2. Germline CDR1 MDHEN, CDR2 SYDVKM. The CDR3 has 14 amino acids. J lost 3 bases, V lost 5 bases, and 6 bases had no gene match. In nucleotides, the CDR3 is TGTGCCAGCAGTCGACCGGGACTAGTCTACGAGCAGTACTTC. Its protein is CASSRPGLVYEQYF.

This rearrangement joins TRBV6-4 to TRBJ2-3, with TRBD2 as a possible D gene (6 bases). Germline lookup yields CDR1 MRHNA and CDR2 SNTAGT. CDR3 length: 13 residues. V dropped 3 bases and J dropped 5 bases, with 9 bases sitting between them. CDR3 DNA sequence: TGTGCCAGCAGTGATTCGGAGGGAGATACGCAGTATTTT. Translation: CASSDSEGDTQYF.

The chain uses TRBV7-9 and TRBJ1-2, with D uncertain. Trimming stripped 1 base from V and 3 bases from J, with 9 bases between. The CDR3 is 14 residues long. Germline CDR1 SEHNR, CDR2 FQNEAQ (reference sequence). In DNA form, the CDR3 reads TGTGCCAGCAGCTTAGGCATGAGGGACTATGGCTACACCTTC. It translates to CASSLGMRDYGYTF.

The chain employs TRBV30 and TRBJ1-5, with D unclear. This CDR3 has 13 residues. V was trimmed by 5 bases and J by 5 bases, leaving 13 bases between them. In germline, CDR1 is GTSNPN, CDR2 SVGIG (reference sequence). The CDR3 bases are TGTGCCTGGGGCCAGGCCGCCGATCAGCCCCAGCATTTT. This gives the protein CAWGQAADQPQHF.

The CDR3 protein is CASSLLGDNSPLHF. The CDR3 DNA reads TGTGCCAGCAGTTTATTAGGGGACAATTCACCCCTCCACTTT. The V and J genes are TRBV27 and TRBJ1-6; D is possibly TRBD1 (5 bases). Germline values: CDR1 MNHEY, CDR2 SMNVEV (reference sequence). This CDR3 is built from 14 residues. V lost 1 base and J lost 7, with 8 bases in between.

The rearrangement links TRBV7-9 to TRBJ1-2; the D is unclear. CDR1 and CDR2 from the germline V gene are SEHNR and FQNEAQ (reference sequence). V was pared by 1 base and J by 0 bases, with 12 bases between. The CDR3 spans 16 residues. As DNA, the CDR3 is TGTGCCAGCAGCTTAGGGTCAGCCCGTCCTAACTATGGCTACACCTTC. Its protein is CASSLGSARPNYGYTF.

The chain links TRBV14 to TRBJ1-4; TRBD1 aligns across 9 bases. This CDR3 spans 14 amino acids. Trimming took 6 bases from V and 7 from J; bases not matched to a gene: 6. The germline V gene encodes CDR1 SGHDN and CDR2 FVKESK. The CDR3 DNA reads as TGTGCCAGCAGGCCGGGACAGGGAGGTGAAAAACTGTTTTTT. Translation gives CASRPGQGGEKLFF. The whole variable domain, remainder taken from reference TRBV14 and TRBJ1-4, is EAGVTQFPSHSVIEKGQTVTLRCDPISGHDNLYWYRRVMGKEIKFLLHFVKESKQDESGMPNNRFLAERTGGTYSTLKVQPAELEDSGVYFCASRPGQGGEKLFFGSGTQLSVL.

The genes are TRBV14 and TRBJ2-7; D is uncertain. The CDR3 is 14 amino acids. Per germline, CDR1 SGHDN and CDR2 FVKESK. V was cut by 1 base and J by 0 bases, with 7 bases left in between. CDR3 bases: TGTGCCAGCAGCCAAGGGTGGGCCTCCTACGAGCAGTACTTC. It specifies CASSQGWASYEQYF.

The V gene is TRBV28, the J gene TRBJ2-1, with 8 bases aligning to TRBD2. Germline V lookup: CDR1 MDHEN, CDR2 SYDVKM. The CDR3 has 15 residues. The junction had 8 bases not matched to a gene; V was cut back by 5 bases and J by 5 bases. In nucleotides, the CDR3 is TGTGCCAGCAGTCCCGTGGATAGCGGGGACAATGAGCAGTTCTTC. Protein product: CASSPVDSGDNEQFF.